Detailed here is one T cell receptor beta chain. Assay: immunoSEQ multiplex PCR; the TCRdb copy retains only in-frame clones and omits some. The sample yields around 250,000 clones, roughly nine tenths seen once. This entry belongs to a study of blood T cell repertoires in COVID-19. Looked up from germline, CDR1 is MNHEY and CDR2 is SVGAGI. V was pared by 11 bases and J by 2 bases, with 10 bases of the junction left unmatched. CDR3 size: 14 residues. Sequenced material: peripheral blood. The clonotype comes from a man between 60 and 70 years old with acute or convalescent COVID-19. The chain couples TRBV6-5 to TRBJ2-5, with 8 bases aligning to TRBD1. Here the CDR3 DNA reads TGTGCCCTAAAAACAGGGGGGTTACAAGAGACCCAGTACTTC. As protein: CALKTGGLQETQYF.